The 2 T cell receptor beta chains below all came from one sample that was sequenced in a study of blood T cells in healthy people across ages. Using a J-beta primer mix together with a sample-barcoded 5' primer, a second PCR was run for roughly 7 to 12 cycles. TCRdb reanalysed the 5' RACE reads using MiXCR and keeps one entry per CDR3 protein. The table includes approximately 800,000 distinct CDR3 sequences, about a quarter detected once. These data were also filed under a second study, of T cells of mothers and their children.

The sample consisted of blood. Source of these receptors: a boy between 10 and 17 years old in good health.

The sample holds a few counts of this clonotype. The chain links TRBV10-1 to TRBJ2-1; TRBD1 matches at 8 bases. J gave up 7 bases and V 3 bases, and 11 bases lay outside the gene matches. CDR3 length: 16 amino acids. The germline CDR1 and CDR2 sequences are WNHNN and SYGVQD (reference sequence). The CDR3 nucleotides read TGCGCCAGCAGTGATTATGCCGGGACAGGCTTGAATGAGCAGTTCTTC. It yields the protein CASSDYAGTGLNEQFF.

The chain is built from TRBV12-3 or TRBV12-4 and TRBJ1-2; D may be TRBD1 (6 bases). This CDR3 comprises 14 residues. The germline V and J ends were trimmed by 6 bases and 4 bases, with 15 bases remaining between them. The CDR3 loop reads CASSRGGGTYGYTF. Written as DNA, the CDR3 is TGTGCCAGCAGCCGAGGGGGGGGAACCTATGGCTACACCTTC.